This entry lists 30 T cell receptor beta chains sequenced from one sample in a study of memory CD4+ T cells and cytomegalovirus serostatus. The sort gate was single viable CD3+CD4+CD8-CD45RO+ cells for memory CD4+ T cells. Some clones are missing from TCRdb's copy, which holds only in-frame ones; the method was immunoSEQ multiplex PCR. The sample lists almost 55,000 clones; roughly 79% were seen once. The sequenced material came from memory CD4+ T cells from blood. These receptors were taken from an adult in good health and CMV-seronegative.

This clone came up once. The J gene is TRBJ1-6, the V gene TRBV5-1; 7 bases agree with TRBD1. This CDR3 comprises 19 residues. The germline CDR1 and CDR2 sequences are SGHRS and YFSETQ. V was clipped by 0 bases and J by 7 bases; unmatched bases: 16. The CDR3 is CASSLANQADRVGNSPLHF. The CDR3 coding sequence is TGCGCCAGCAGCTTGGCAAATCAGGCCGACAGGGTGGGCAATTCACCCCTCCACTTT.

This clone was detected only once. The chain combines TRBV5-1 with TRBJ2-4; D is possibly TRBD1 (6 bases). V lost 0 bases and J lost 5, with 12 bases in between. CDR1 is SGHRS, CDR2 YFSETQ, per germline. The CDR3 consists of 15 residues. The CDR3 coding sequence is TGCGCCAGCAGCTTGGGCCCAGGGGTGGAAAACATTCAGTACTTC. Protein sequence: CASSLGPGVENIQYF.

The V gene is TRBV11-2, the J gene TRBJ2-7; TRBD2 matches at 13 bases. The CDR3 is made up of 15 amino acids. J lost 4 bases, V lost 5 bases, and 5 bases had no gene match. CDR1 is SGHAT and CDR2 is FQNNGV in the germline V gene. The CDR3 nucleotides are TGTGCCAGCAGCCCCCGGACTAGCGGGAGTTACGAGCAGTACTTC. Its translation is CASSPRTSGSYEQYF.

V and J are TRBV5-4 and TRBJ2-2; D is ambiguous. Germline lookup yields CDR1 SGHNT and CDR2 YYREEE (reference sequence). This CDR3 has 15 amino acids. Trimming took off 0 bases at V and 2 bases at J, with 8 bases between the two ends. The CDR3 nucleotides are TGTGCCAGCAGCTTGGTAGGCACTAACACCGGGGAGCTGTTTTTT. Its translation: CASSLVGTNTGELFF. Based on the CDR3 plus reference TRBV5-4 and TRBJ2-2, the full variable domain is ETGVTQSPTHLIKTRGQQVTLRCSSQSGHNTVSWYQQALGQGPQFIFQYYREEENGRGNFPPRFSGLQFPNYSSELNVNALELDDSALYLCASSLVGTNTGELFFGEGSRLTVL.

The chain is built from TRBV14 and TRBJ2-1; the D is unclear. V shed 0 bases and J shed 9 bases, with 9 bases lying between them. The CDR3 is made up of 13 amino acids. Germline CDR1 SGHDN, CDR2 FVKESK. CDR3 DNA sequence: TGTGCCAGCAGCCAAGAGAGGCGAACTGAGCAGTTCTTC. Protein: CASSQERRTEQFF. The whole variable domain, filled in from reference TRBV14 and TRBJ2-1, reads EAGVTQFPSHSVIEKGQTVTLRCDPISGHDNLYWYRRVMGKEIKFLLHFVKESKQDESGMPNNRFLAERTGGTYSTLKVQPAELEDSGVYFCASSQERRTEQFFGPGTRLTVL.

This clone was seen only a few times. The CDR3 sequence: CSVATSGETQYF. DNA for the CDR3: TGCAGCGTTGCTACCTCCGGGGAGACCCAGTACTTC. The rearrangement links TRBV29-1 to TRBJ2-5; D not certain. From germline, CDR1 is SQVTM and CDR2 ANQGSEA. The ends were cut back, 4 bases at V and 5 bases at J, with 11 bases in the middle. The CDR3 is 12 amino acids.

The CDR3 loop is CASNTGVDEQYF. In DNA, the CDR3 is TGTGCCAGCAACACAGGGGTAGACGAGCAGTACTTC. V is TRBV7-9 and J is TRBJ2-7; TRBD1 matches at 7 bases. Per germline, CDR1 SEHNR and CDR2 FQNEAQ (reference sequence). The CDR3 extends over 12 amino acids. The V gene end was trimmed by 7 bases and the J gene end by 5 bases; junction bases not matched to a gene: 5.

The gene calls are TRBV11-2 and TRBJ1-2, with TRBD1 matching over 8 bases. V trimming: 1 base; J trimming: 4 bases; junction bases outside the gene matches: 2. Germline CDR1 and CDR2: SGHAT and FQNNGV. This CDR3 has 14 residues. This CDR3 reads CASSLVDRGYGYTF. CDR3 coding DNA: TGTGCCAGCAGCTTAGTCGACAGGGGCTATGGCTACACCTTC.

The chain joins TRBV7-2 to TRBJ1-2; D remains unclear. CDR3 length equals 15 residues. CDR1 and CDR2 from the germline V gene are SGHTA and FQGNSA. Trimming took off 1 base at V and 2 bases at J, with 11 bases between the two ends. In DNA form, the CDR3 reads TGTGCCAGCAGCTTAGTTTCTGGCCAAAACTATGGCTACACCTTC. Translated: CASSLVSGQNYGYTF.

The chain uses TRBV9 and TRBJ1-2, with D unresolved. Looked up from germline, CDR1 is SGDLS and CDR2 is YYNGEE. The CDR3 length is 14 residues. Trimming cost V 4 bases and J 6 bases, with 16 bases left between them. The CDR3 region has the DNA TGTGCCAGCAGCAACGGGAACTGGGGAAATGGCTACACCTTC. Translated, it gives CASSNGNWGNGYTF.

The chain uses TRBV5-1 and TRBJ1-2, with 10 bases identical to TRBD1. CDR1 and CDR2 from the germline V gene are SGHRS and YFSETQ. J gave up 6 bases and V 5 bases, and 4 bases lay outside the gene matches. This CDR3 has 13 amino acids. CDR3 nucleotides: TGCGCCAGCAGGGAGACAGGGGGCAATGGCTACACCTTC. This translates into CASRETGGNGYTF. The variable domain in full, completed from reference TRBV5-1 and TRBJ1-2, reads KAGVTQTPRYLIKTRGQQVTLSCSPISGHRSVSWYQQTPGQGLQFLFEYFSETQRNKGNFPGRFSGRQFSNSRSEMNVSTLELGDSALYLCASRETGGNGYTFGSGTRLTVV.

This clone was picked up a small number of times. V usage is TRBV16 and J usage is TRBJ2-7, with D hard to call. Between the trimmed V and J ends, which lost 2 bases and 0 bases, there was a span of 11 bases. Germline-derived CDR1 and CDR2 are KGHSY and FQNENV. This CDR3 contains 15 residues. CDR3 coding DNA: TGTGCCAGCAGCCAAACACGGACCAGCTCCTACGAGCAGTACTTC. This codes for CASSQTRTSSYEQYF.

This clone was detected only once. The DNA of the CDR3 is TGCGCCAGCAGCTTGACTAGCGGGAGGGCCGGCGAGCAGTACTTC. It encodes CASSLTSGRAGEQYF. This chain links TRBV5-1 with TRBJ2-7; 13 nucleotides align to TRBD2. This CDR3 has 15 amino acids. V lost 1 base and J lost 6; bases outside the gene matches: 4. Germline CDR1 and CDR2: SGHRS and YFSETQ.

This clone has only one observation. The chain links TRBV10-1 to TRBJ1-5, with a tentative D call TRBD1 (6 bases). The CDR3 is made up of 19 amino acids. V lost 0 bases, J lost 0 bases, and 18 bases lay in between. Germline values: CDR1 WNHNN, CDR2 SYGVQD (reference sequence). CDR3 coding DNA: TGCGCCAGCAGTGAGTCACGGCGGGGGCCAATCTATAGCAATCAGCCCCAGCATTTT. It specifies CASSESRRGPIYSNQPQHF.

This rearrangement joins TRBV28 to TRBJ1-2; 7 bases align to TRBD1. V lost 10 bases and J lost 0; bases outside the gene matches: 5. The CDR3 is made up of 13 amino acids. The V gene's germline CDR1 is MDHEN and CDR2 SYDVKM. CDR3 DNA sequence: TGTGCCACCGACAGGGACGCTAACTATGGCTACACCTTC. As protein: CATDRDANYGYTF.

The chain employs TRBV19 and TRBJ1-2, with a possible D match to TRBD1 (5 bases). From germline, CDR1 is LNHDA and CDR2 SQIVND (reference sequence). Trimming pared 9 bases from V and 8 bases from J, leaving 16 bases between. The CDR3 covers 12 residues. CDR3 region: CASGTPGYGYTF. The CDR3 DNA sequence: TGTGCCAGCGGGACCCCCGGCTACGGCTACACCTTC.

J is TRBJ2-5 and V is TRBV14, with D perhaps being TRBD1 or TRBD2 (5 bases each). This CDR3 has 12 residues. The V gene's germline CDR1 is SGHDN and CDR2 FVKESK. Deletions cut 6 bases from V and 7 bases from J, with 12 bases between. The CDR3 protein is CASRGTSGTQYF. The CDR3 coding sequence is TGTGCCAGCAGAGGGACCTCGGGGACCCAGTACTTC.

In this sample, this clone turned up a few times. The chain has TRBV5-1 and TRBJ2-1; 10 bases line up with TRBD2. The CDR3 sequence is 16 residues long. Germline V gene sequence: CDR1 SGHRS, CDR2 YFSETQ. The J segment lost 3 bases and the V segment lost 4 bases, leaving 7 bases of the junction unmatched. The CDR3 sequence: CASSPRTSGVYNEQFF. The CDR3 DNA is TGCGCCAGCAGCCCAAGGACTAGCGGAGTCTACAATGAGCAGTTCTTC.

As concerns this clone: At one boundary the junction diverges from the germline segment, which might be a read error. The chain links TRBV28 to TRBJ2-3; 8 positions match TRBD1. Germline V CDR1 and CDR2: MDHEN, SYDVKM. CDR3 length: 13 residues. The CDR3 spells CASRLTGVDTQYF. CDR3 DNA sequence: TGTGCCAGCCGTTTGACAGGGGTGGATACGCAGTATTTT.

The table lists this clone with a few counts. The chain is built from TRBV7-2 and TRBJ1-1; 10 bases are a match to TRBD1. Germline trimming cut 6 bases from V and 4 bases from J; bases unmatched to any gene: 5. The germline V gene encodes CDR1 SGHTA and CDR2 FQGNSA. The CDR3 length is 14 residues. The CDR3 DNA reads as TGTGCCAGCAGACTACGACAGGGGGCCACTGAAGCTTTCTTT. Protein sequence: CASRLRQGATEAFF. Full variable domain (missing parts from reference TRBV7-2 and TRBJ1-1): GAGVSQSPSNKVTEKGKDVELRCDPISGHTALYWYRQSLGQGLEFLIYFQGNSAPDKSGLPSDRFSAERTGGSVSTLTIQRTQQEDSAVYLCASRLRQGATEAFFGQGTRLTVV.

The chain has TRBV19 and TRBJ1-3, with a tentative D call TRBD1 (6 bases). Deletions cut 5 bases from V and 3 bases from J, with 11 bases between. This CDR3 has 14 residues. Germline V gene sequence: CDR1 LNHDA, CDR2 SQIVND (reference sequence). This CDR3 is CASSPGTRGNTIYF. The CDR3 DNA is TGTGCCAGTAGTCCCGGGACACGTGGAAACACCATATATTTT.

This chain links TRBV28 with TRBJ2-5; 9 bases fit TRBD2. Unmatched junction bases numbered 3, after V lost 2 bases and J lost 5 bases. Germline CDR1 is MDHEN and CDR2 is SYDVKM. The CDR3 consists of 14 residues. CDR3 region: CASSLMAGGETQYF. In nucleotides, the CDR3 is TGTGCCAGCAGTTTAATGGCGGGAGGGGAGACCCAGTACTTC.

V and J are TRBV2 and TRBJ2-1; no clear D. The CDR3 runs to 13 residues. Germline assignment: CDR1 SNHLY and CDR2 FYNNEI. Trimming pared 3 bases from V and 4 bases from J, leaving 7 bases between. The CDR3 bases are TGTGCCAGCAGTGAGCTCGTTTACAATGAGCAGTTCTTC. Translated: CASSELVYNEQFF.

V is TRBV5-4 and J is TRBJ1-1, with 8 bases that match TRBD1. Germline lookup yields CDR1 SGHNT and CDR2 YYREEE (reference sequence). The CDR3 is 16 residues long. J lost 9 bases, V lost 4 bases, and 17 bases had no gene match. CDR3: CASSPDRATVPKQAFF. CDR3 DNA: TGTGCCAGCAGCCCGGACAGGGCAACAGTACCGAAACAAGCTTTCTTT.

The rearrangement joins TRBV7-9 to TRBJ2-1; 8 positions agree with TRBD2. With V trimmed by 1 base and J by 9 bases, 8 bases remained unmatched. CDR3 size: 15 residues. Germline V gives CDR1 SEHNR, CDR2 FQNEAQ (reference sequence). CDR3 amino acids: CASSLVGGGPPEQFF. Here the CDR3 DNA reads TGTGCCAGCAGCTTAGTCGGGGGGGGCCCCCCTGAGCAGTTCTTC.

V and J are TRBV5-1 and TRBJ2-2, with D perhaps matching TRBD1 or TRBD2 (5 bases each). The CDR3 is 15 residues long. Deletions cut 5 bases from V and 5 bases from J, with 16 bases between. Germline CDR1 is SGHRS and CDR2 is YFSETQ. The CDR3 spells CASSSGTERTGELFF. The CDR3 nucleotides are TGCGCCAGCAGTTCCGGGACGGAAAGGACCGGGGAGCTGTTTTTT.

The chain links TRBV5-1 to TRBJ2-7; 7 nucleotides line up with TRBD1. This CDR3 spans 13 amino acids. The J segment lost 6 bases and the V segment lost 0 bases, leaving 3 bases of the junction unmatched. Germline V gene sequence: CDR1 SGHRS, CDR2 YFSETQ. The CDR3 region has the DNA TGCGCCAGCAGCTTGGTCTCAGGGGGCGAGCAGTACTTC. It encodes CASSLVSGGEQYF.

The V and J genes are TRBV7-6 and TRBJ2-3; TRBD2 agrees at 10 bases. Germline V lookup: CDR1 SGHVS, CDR2 FNYEAQ. CDR3 length equals 16 residues. The V gene end was trimmed by 2 bases and the J gene end by 1 base; junction bases not matched to a gene: 3. CDR3 nucleotides: TGTGCCAGCAGCTTAAGCGGGGGGGCCGGCACAGATACGCAGTATTTT. It translates to CASSLSGGAGTDTQYF.

The rearrangement joins TRBV5-1 to TRBJ2-1; D uncertain. Trimming pared 4 bases from V and 0 bases from J, leaving 14 bases between. CDR1 is SGHRS and CDR2 is YFSETQ in the germline V gene. The CDR3 has 16 amino acids. The DNA for the CDR3 is TGCGCCAGCAGCCCTCCTGGAGACCGCTCCTACAATGAGCAGTTCTTC. It specifies CASSPPGDRSYNEQFF. Combining the CDR3 with reference TRBV5-1 and TRBJ2-1 gives the whole variable domain KAGVTQTPRYLIKTRGQQVTLSCSPISGHRSVSWYQQTPGQGLQFLFEYFSETQRNKGNFPGRFSGRQFSNSRSEMNVSTLELGDSALYLCASSPPGDRSYNEQFFGPGTRLTVL.

The chain couples TRBV7-2 to TRBJ2-7; no clear D gene. CDR3 length: 12 amino acids. Germline V gene lookup returns CDR1 SGHTA and CDR2 FQGNSA. V was clipped by 3 bases and J by 9 bases, with 12 bases between them. CDR3 sequence: CASSFFGSRQYF. For the CDR3, the DNA is TGTGCCAGCAGCTTTTTTGGCTCGAGGCAGTACTTC.